The clone carrying this T cell receptor (beta chain) was recorded at least ten times. According to the study, TCR beta libraries were built with iRepertoire HTBI primers and CDR3-region Arm-PCR. TCRdb independently ran MiXCR on the multiplex PCR reads; one entry per CDR3 protein. The data contain 450,000 to 500,000 distinct CDR3 sequences, about a sixth of them singletons. Trimming removed 0 bases from V and 0 bases from J, with 8 bases in between. This CDR3 has 15 amino acids. Germline loops: CDR1 MNHEY, CDR2 SVGAGI. The data are from a study of regulatory T cells in long-lasting Graves disease. This sample's time point: newly diagnosed GD, antithyroid drugs for less than 3 months. PBMC-extracted RNA yielded the TCR library. Another study also made use of these data, one on T cells in Graves' hyperthyroidism and ophthalmopathy.

This clonotype originated in a man aged 35 to 55 with Graves disease. Sample: peripheral blood mononuclear cells (PBMCs), taken at new diagnosis, from a patient treated with antithyroid drugs. The rearrangement links TRBV6-5 to TRBJ1-1; D not certain. For the CDR3, the DNA is TGTGCCAGCAGTTACTCGAGTCCCATGAACACTGAAGCTTTCTTT. It specifies CASSYSSPMNTEAFF.